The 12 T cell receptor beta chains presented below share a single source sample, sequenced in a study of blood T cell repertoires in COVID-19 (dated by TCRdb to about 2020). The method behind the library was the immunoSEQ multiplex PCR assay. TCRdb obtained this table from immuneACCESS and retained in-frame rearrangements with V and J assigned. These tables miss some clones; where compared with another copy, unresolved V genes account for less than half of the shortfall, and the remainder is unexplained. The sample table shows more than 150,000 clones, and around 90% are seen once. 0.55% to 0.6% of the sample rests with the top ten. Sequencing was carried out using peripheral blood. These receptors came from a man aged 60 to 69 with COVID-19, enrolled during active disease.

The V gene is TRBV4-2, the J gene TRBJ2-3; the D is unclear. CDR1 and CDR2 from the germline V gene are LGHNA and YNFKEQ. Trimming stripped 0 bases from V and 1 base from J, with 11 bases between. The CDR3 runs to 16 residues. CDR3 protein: CASSQDPNRGTDTQYF. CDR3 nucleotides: TGTGCCAGCAGCCAAGATCCGAACCGGGGCACAGATACGCAGTATTTT.

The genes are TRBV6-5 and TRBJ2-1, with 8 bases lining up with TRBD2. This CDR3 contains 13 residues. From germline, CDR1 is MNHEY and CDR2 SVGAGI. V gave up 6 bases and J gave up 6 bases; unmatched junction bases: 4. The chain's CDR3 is CASRGLVSNEQFF. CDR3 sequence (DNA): TGTGCCAGCAGGGGACTAGTCAGCAATGAGCAGTTCTTC.

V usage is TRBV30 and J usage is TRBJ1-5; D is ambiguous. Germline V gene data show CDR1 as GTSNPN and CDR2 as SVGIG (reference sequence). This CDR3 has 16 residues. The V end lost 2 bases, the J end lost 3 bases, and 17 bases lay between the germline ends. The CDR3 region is CAWSPPTGGPNQPQHF. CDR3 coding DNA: TGTGCCTGGAGTCCCCCTACGGGCGGGCCCAATCAGCCCCAGCATTTT.

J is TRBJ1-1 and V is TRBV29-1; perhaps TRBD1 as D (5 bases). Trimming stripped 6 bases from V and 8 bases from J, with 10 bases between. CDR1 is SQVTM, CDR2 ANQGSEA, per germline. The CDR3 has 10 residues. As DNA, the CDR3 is TGCAGCGTGAAGGGGCCCGAAGCTTTCTTT. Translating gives CSVKGPEAFF.

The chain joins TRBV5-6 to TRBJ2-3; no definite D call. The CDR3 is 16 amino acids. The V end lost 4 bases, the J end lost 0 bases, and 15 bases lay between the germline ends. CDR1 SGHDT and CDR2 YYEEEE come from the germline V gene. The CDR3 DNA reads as TGTGCCAGCAGCCCAAGATTTGACGGGAGCACAGATACGCAGTATTTT. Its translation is CASSPRFDGSTDTQYF.

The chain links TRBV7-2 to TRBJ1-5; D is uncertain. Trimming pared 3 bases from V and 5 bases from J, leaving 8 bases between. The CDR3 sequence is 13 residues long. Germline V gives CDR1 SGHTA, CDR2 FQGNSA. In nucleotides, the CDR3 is TGTGCCAGCAGCTTGGCCCCCTATCAGCCCCAGCATTTT. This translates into CASSLAPYQPQHF.

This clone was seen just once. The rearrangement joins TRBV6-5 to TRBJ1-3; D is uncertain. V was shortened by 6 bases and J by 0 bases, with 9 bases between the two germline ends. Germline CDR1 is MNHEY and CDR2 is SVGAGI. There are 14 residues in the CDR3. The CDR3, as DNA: TGTGCCAGCAGGATACAGAGCTCTGGAAACACCATATATTTT. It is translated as CASRIQSSGNTIYF.

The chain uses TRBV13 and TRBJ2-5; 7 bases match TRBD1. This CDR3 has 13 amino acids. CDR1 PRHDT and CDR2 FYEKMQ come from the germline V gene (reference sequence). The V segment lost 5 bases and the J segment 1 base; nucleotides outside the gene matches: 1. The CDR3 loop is CASSRDSQETQYF. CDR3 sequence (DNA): TGTGCCAGCAGCAGGGACAGCCAAGAGACCCAGTACTTC.

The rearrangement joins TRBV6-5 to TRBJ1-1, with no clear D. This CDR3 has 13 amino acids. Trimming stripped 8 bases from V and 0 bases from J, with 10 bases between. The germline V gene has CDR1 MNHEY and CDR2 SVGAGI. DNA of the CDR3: TGTGCCAGCTCCGGAGAGGTGAACACTGAAGCTTTCTTT. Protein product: CASSGEVNTEAFF.

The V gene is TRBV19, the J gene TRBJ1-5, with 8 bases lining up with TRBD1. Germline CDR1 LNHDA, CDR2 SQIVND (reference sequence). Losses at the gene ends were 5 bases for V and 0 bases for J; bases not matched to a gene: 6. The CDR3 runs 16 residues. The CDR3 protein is CASSEGTGVSNQPQHF. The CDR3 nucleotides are TGTGCCAGTAGTGAAGGGACAGGAGTTAGCAATCAGCCCCAGCATTTT.

CDR3 region: CASTVDWGNQPQHF. Here the CDR3 DNA reads TGTGCCAGCACTGTCGACTGGGGCAATCAGCCCCAGCATTTT. The chain recombines TRBV6-5 with TRBJ1-5; no firm D call. V was shortened by 7 bases and J by 2 bases, with 12 bases between the two germline ends. This CDR3 region has 14 residues. The germline gives CDR1 MNHEY, CDR2 SVGAGI.

For the CDR3, the DNA is TGTGCCAGCAGTGGCGAGACAGGGAACACTGAAGCTTTCTTT. This codes for CASSGETGNTEAFF. The genes are TRBV25-1 and TRBJ1-1; D possibly corresponds to TRBD1 (6 bases). The CDR3 runs to 14 residues. Trimming took off 4 bases at V and 1 base at J, with 10 bases between the two ends. Germline V lookup: CDR1 MGHDK, CDR2 SYGVNS.